A single TCR beta chain is shown here with its context. Its antigen is unidentified. This sample is part of a study of T cell responses to AZD1222 COVID-19 vaccine. Overall study findings and caveats: A mostly white British donor set with more females was recruited, and clonal diversity was possibly underestimated.

Some clones are missing from TCRdb's copy, which holds only in-frame ones; the method was immunoSEQ multiplex PCR. The sample contains roughly 120,000 clones, 70% to 90% of which appear only once. Recipients boosted at about 4 weeks or about 12 weeks are pooled. With 4 bases removed from V and 3 bases from J, the gap between germline ends came to 15 bases. The CDR3 runs to 15 residues. The V gene's germline CDR1 is LGHDT and CDR2 YNNKEL (reference sequence). Sequenced here: peripheral blood, sampled 28 days after the second AZD1222 dose. The chain carries TRBV3-1 (or the pseudogene TRBV3-2) and TRBJ1-1; D might be TRBD1 (6 bases). The sequence was obtained from an adult who received the AZD1222 COVID-19 vaccine. The CDR3 loop reads CASSLGGAGDTEAFF. In nucleotides, the CDR3 is TGTGCCAGCAGCCTCGGGGGGGCGGGAGACACTGAAGCTTTCTTT.